The rows below give T cell receptor beta chains drawn from one sample of a study of T cells in Graves' hyperthyroidism and ophthalmopathy. TCRdb ran MiXCR on the multiplex PCR reads and lists one entry per CDR3 protein. The sample consists of about 480,000 distinct CDR3 sequences, roughly an eighth of them appearing once. Sample: blood. The receptors were gathered from a young woman with Graves' hyperthyroidism. Each CDR3 is given with its conserved first and last residue. A D gene is named only where the DNA matches it firmly. Clone sizes are given selectively: once, few, many, or a class where the clone is expanded.

D: TRBD1
size: many
J: TRBJ2-7
length: 14
V: TRBV7-6
DNA: TGTGCCAGCAGCACGACAGGGAACTCCTACGAGCAGTACTTC
CDR3: CASSTTGNSYEQYF

D: -
size: -
J: TRBJ1-3
length: 15
V: TRBV30
DNA: TGCTCCTGGGACCCTACAGGGACAACTGGAAACACCATATATTTT
CDR3: CSWDPTGTTGNTIYF

D: -
size: -
J: TRBJ1-3
length: 14
V: TRBV6-1
DNA: TGTGCCAGCAGTTCGAGCAGGGGTGGAAACACCATATATTTT
CDR3: CASSSSRGGNTIYF

D: -
size: many
J: TRBJ1-1
length: 14
V: TRBV6-2/TRBV6-3
DNA: TGTGCCAGCAGTTATAGGGGCCTTGGCACTGAAGCTTTCTTT
CDR3: CASSYRGLGTEAFF

D: -
size: many
J: TRBJ2-1
length: 15
V: TRBV7-9
DNA: TGTGCCAGCAGCTTAGCGGAGCCTGGCTACAATGAGCAGTTCTTC
CDR3: CASSLAEPGYNEQFF

D: -
size: many
J: TRBJ1-2
length: 12
V: TRBV2
DNA: TGTGCCAGCTGCCGGGACATCTATGGCTACACCTTC
CDR3: CASCRDIYGYTF

D: -
size: few
J: TRBJ1-1
length: 13
V: TRBV7-3
DNA: TGTGCCAGCTGTCCCACCGGGGGAACTGAAGCTTTCTTT
CDR3: CASCPTGGTEAFF

D: -
size: few
J: TRBJ1-4
length: 13
V: TRBV29-1
DNA: TGCAGCGTGGATGGGGGGCGTCATGAAAAACTGTTTTTT
CDR3: CSVDGGRHEKLFF

D: -
size: -
J: TRBJ1-1
length: 16
V: TRBV19
DNA: TGTGCCAGTAGTATTGCGTACAGGAGCTTGAACACTGAAGCTTTCTTT
CDR3: CASSIAYRSLNTEAFF

D: -
size: many
J: TRBJ1-5
length: 16
V: TRBV12-3/TRBV12-4
DNA: TGTGCCAGCACCCGGTTGGGAGGGTCAGGGGATCAGCCCCAGCATTTT
CDR3: CASTRLGGSGDQPQHF

D: -
size: few
J: TRBJ1-2
length: 15
V: TRBV3-1
DNA: TGTGCCAGCAGCCAACGAGGATGGTCAAACTATGGCTACACCTTC
CDR3: CASSQRGWSNYGYTF

D: -
size: -
J: TRBJ1-3
length: 18
V: TRBV4-1
DNA: TGCGCCAGCAGCCACTCCTACCGGGGCAGCCTCTCTGGAAACACCATATATTTT
CDR3: CASSHSYRGSLSGNTIYF

D: -
size: many
J: TRBJ2-1
length: 13
V: TRBV12-3/TRBV12-4
DNA: TGTGCCAGCAGTTTAGCGGTCCGGGAAAGGCTGTTCTTC
CDR3: CASSLAVRERLFF

D: TRBD1
size: many
J: TRBJ2-7
length: 15
V: TRBV9
DNA: TGTGCCAGCAGCGTAGGGCAGGGGGTCCCCTACGAGCAGTACTTC
CDR3: CASSVGQGVPYEQYF

D: -
size: many
J: TRBJ2-1
length: 12
V: TRBV7-6
DNA: TGTGCCAGCAGCCCTGGGTCTAATGAGCAGTTCTTC
CDR3: CASSPGSNEQFF

D: -
size: -
J: TRBJ2-5
length: 14
V: TRBV19
DNA: TGTGCCAGTAGTATTGGGGTCGGACGAGAGACCCAGTACTTC
CDR3: CASSIGVGRETQYF

D: -
size: many
J: TRBJ2-6
length: 12
V: TRBV27
DNA: TGTGCCAGCCTGGCTGGGGCCAACGTCCTGACTTTC
CDR3: CASLAGANVLTF

D: TRBD2
size: few
J: TRBJ2-3
length: 15
V: TRBV20-1
DNA: TGCAGTGCTGGTCGGCGGGAGATCGAGGTAGATACGCAGTATTTT
CDR3: CSAGRREIEVDTQYF

D: TRBD2
size: many
J: TRBJ2-1
length: 17
V: TRBV11-3
DNA: TGTGCCAGCAGCTTACAGCCTAGCGGGAGCTCCTACAATGAGCAGTTCTTC
CDR3: CASSLQPSGSSYNEQFF

D: -
size: few
J: TRBJ1-1
length: 13
V: TRBV20-1
DNA: TGCAGTGCTCCGACAGGACTGAAGGCTGAAGCTTTCTTT
CDR3: CSAPTGLKAEAFF

D: -
size: few
J: TRBJ2-1
length: 15
V: TRBV7-3
DNA: TGTGCCAGCAGCTTAACGGGACAACCCTACAATGAGCAGTTCTTC
CDR3: CASSLTGQPYNEQFF

D: -
size: few
J: TRBJ2-2
length: 15
V: TRBV27
DNA: TGTGCCAGCAGCCTTTGGGGCGGGAACACCGGGGAGCTGTTTTTT
CDR3: CASSLWGGNTGELFF

D: TRBD1
size: few
J: TRBJ1-2
length: 18
V: TRBV4-1
DNA: TGCGCCAGCAGTCACCATCCCGGGACAGGGACCTTCGGGGATGGCTACACCTTC
CDR3: CASSHHPGTGTFGDGYTF

D: -
size: many
J: TRBJ1-2
length: 13
V: TRBV12-3/TRBV12-4
DNA: TGTGCCAGCAGCTTAGGAGGGGTATATGGCTACACCTTC
CDR3: CASSLGGVYGYTF

D: TRBD2
size: many
J: TRBJ2-1
length: 12
V: TRBV3-1
DNA: TGTGCCAGCAGCCAAGAAGGACGGGAGGAGTTCTTC
CDR3: CASSQEGREEFF

D: TRBD1
size: -
J: TRBJ2-2
length: 15
V: TRBV27
DNA: TGTGCCAGCAGCGCGACAGGGGTGGGGACCGGGGAGCTGTTTTTT
CDR3: CASSATGVGTGELFF

D: TRBD2
size: many
J: TRBJ2-4
length: 16
V: TRBV19
DNA: TGTGCCAGTAGTATCCTCACTAGCGGGAGGTTCCACATTCAGTACTTC
CDR3: CASSILTSGRFHIQYF

D: -
size: -
J: TRBJ2-1
length: 15
V: TRBV2
DNA: TGTGCCAGCAGTGAAGCGATAAGCTCCTACAATGAGCAGTTCTTC
CDR3: CASSEAISSYNEQFF